One T cell receptor beta chain is described in this entry. Its antigen remains unknown. The data belong to a study of cytomegalovirus exposure and HLA in healthy donors. Whole-study findings and limits: Upon later analysis, TCR association rates were observed to vary by HLA locus, being highest for DRB1 and lowest for HLA-C. Productive rates of about 90% or about 30% were seen for most TCR beta V segments in an earlier analysis. One variant, a missense change in DCLRE1C, was linked in a later analysis to TCR beta V- and J-gene trimming.

PCR amplification relied on 60 Vbeta primers (plus 13 Jbeta primers). Libraries were prepared by immunoSEQ multiplex PCR; TCRdb keeps only in-frame clonotypes and omits some of them. The sample lists 100,000 or so clones, roughly 70% seen once, with 2% to 3% in the top ten. The clonotype was recovered from a man in his fifties in good health and CMV-seronegative. The sample comprised PBMCs.

This chain's CDR3 is CASSLASTAFSEQYF. CDR3 in DNA: TGTGCCAGCAGCTTAGCTAGTACAGCCTTTTCCGAGCAGTACTTC. The chain is built from TRBV7-2 and TRBJ2-7; D uncertain. V lost 0 bases and J 6 bases, leaving 15 bases between the germline ends. The germline CDR1 and CDR2 sequences are SGHTA and FQGNSA. CDR3 size: 15 residues.